The 20 T cell receptor beta chains reported below all come from one sample, sequenced in a study of cytomegalovirus exposure and HLA in healthy donors. A multiplex PCR was run with 60 Vbeta primers and 13 Jbeta primers. Produced via immunoSEQ multiplex PCR; TCRdb's table is partial and in-frame only. There are around 140,000 clones in the sample; roughly three quarters occur only once, and less than 3% lies in the top ten. Sequences were obtained from PBMCs. These receptors came from a female donor in good health and CMV-seronegative.

The genes are TRBV10-3 and TRBJ1-4, with 8 bases that match TRBD1. The CDR3 totals 17 residues. After removal of 0 bases from V and 1 base from J, the junction contained 4 bases not matched to a gene. Germline assignment: CDR1 ENHRY and CDR2 SYGVKD. The CDR3 DNA reads as TGTGCCATCAGTGAGTCGTCAGGGGGCCTAACTAATGAAAAACTGTTTTTT. Translated, it gives CAISESSGGLTNEKLFF.

The rearrangement joins TRBV27 to TRBJ2-2, with TRBD1 matching 10 bases. V lost 6 bases, J lost 5 bases, and 6 bases stayed unmatched. The germline gives CDR1 MNHEY, CDR2 SMNVEV (reference sequence). This CDR3 is built from 15 residues. CDR3 sequence reads: CASSWGQGRTGELFF. CDR3 DNA: TGTGCCAGCAGCTGGGGACAGGGGAGGACCGGGGAGCTGTTTTTT.

The V gene is TRBV27, the J gene TRBJ1-5; no reliable D call. V dropped 6 bases and J dropped 6 bases, with 12 bases sitting between them. The CDR3 has 13 amino acids. The germline CDR1 and CDR2 sequences are MNHEY and SMNVEV (reference sequence). In DNA form, the CDR3 reads TGTGCCAGCAGGGGAGGTATCGGTCAGCCCCAGCATTTT. Translation gives CASRGGIGQPQHF.

The CDR3 sequence: CASSPRDMDYGYTF. The DNA for the CDR3 is TGTGCCAGCAGCCCCCGGGACATGGATTATGGCTACACCTTC. The J gene is TRBJ1-2, the V gene TRBV9, with D perhaps TRBD1 (6 bases). Germline values: CDR1 SGDLS, CDR2 YYNGEE. Trimming stripped 4 bases from V and 5 bases from J, with 15 bases between. This CDR3 comprises 14 residues.

The V and J genes are TRBV5-1 and TRBJ1-1; D is undetermined. CDR1 is SGHRS, CDR2 YFSETQ, per germline. V lost 1 base and J lost 2, with 15 bases in between. CDR3 length equals 16 residues. Here the CDR3 DNA reads TGCGCCAGCAGCTTGCCCGCACCTCAGCGAAACACTGAAGCTTTCTTT. Protein product: CASSLPAPQRNTEAFF.

The rearrangement joins TRBV10-3 to TRBJ1-4, with 10 bases aligning to TRBD1. There are 13 residues in the CDR3. After removal of 6 bases from V and 8 bases from J, the junction contained 3 bases not matched to a gene. In germline, CDR1 is ENHRY, CDR2 SYGVKD. DNA of the CDR3: TGTGCCATCAGAGGACAGGGGGGAGAAAAACTGTTTTTT. This encodes CAIRGQGGEKLFF.

The chain is built from TRBV5-1 and TRBJ2-3, with TRBD2 matching over 8 bases. Germline V CDR1 and CDR2: SGHRS, YFSETQ. This CDR3 is built from 13 residues. J gave up 6 bases and V 5 bases, and 5 bases lay outside the gene matches. CDR3 coding DNA: TGCGCCAGCAGTAGCGGGATAGGGGATACGCAGTATTTT. Amino acids: CASSSGIGDTQYF.

As regards this clone: Relative to the germline gene, one junction end is altered; a read error may explain this. V usage is TRBV7-9 and J usage is TRBJ1-1; the D gene is possibly TRBD1 (6 bases). The CDR3 contains 18 residues. The V gene's germline CDR1 is SEHNR and CDR2 FQNEAQ (reference sequence). This chain's CDR3 is CSSSLALGQISGTTEAFF. DNA for the CDR3: TGTTCCAGCAGCTTAGCCCTTGGACAGATCTCAGGAACCACTGAAGCTTTCTTT.

This clone was observed a handful of times. The genes are TRBV25-1 and TRBJ1-1, with D uncertain. CDR3 length equals 14 residues. Trimming pared 5 bases from V and 3 bases from J, leaving 13 bases between. The germline V gene encodes CDR1 MGHDK and CDR2 SYGVNS. CDR3 bases: TGTGCCAGCAGTCACGACACCTCTGACACTGAAGCTTTCTTT. Protein product: CASSHDTSDTEAFF.

This sequence joins TRBV5-4 and TRBJ1-1, with a weak D call TRBD1 (6 bases). Germline CDR1 is SGHNT and CDR2 is YYREEE (reference sequence). The CDR3 is 15 residues long. V dropped 2 bases and J dropped 2 bases, with 13 bases sitting between them. CDR3 bases: TGTGCCAGCAGCTTACCCACAGGGAGTAACACTGAAGCTTTCTTT. Residues: CASSLPTGSNTEAFF. The full variable domain, in which reference TRBV5-4 and TRBJ1-1 provide the parts outside the CDR3, is ETGVTQSPTHLIKTRGQQVTLRCSSQSGHNTVSWYQQALGQGPQFIFQYYREEENGRGNFPPRFSGLQFPNYSSELNVNALELDDSALYLCASSLPTGSNTEAFFGQGTRLTVV.

Only one count was recorded for this clone. The chain combines TRBV7-9 with TRBJ1-4; 7 nucleotides agree with TRBD1. CDR1 and CDR2 from the germline V gene are SEHNR and FQNEAQ (reference sequence). After removal of 5 bases from V and 5 bases from J, the junction contained 8 bases not matched to a gene. The CDR3 covers 15 residues. The CDR3 DNA sequence: TGTGCCAGCAGCCTCACCGGGACAGACAATGAAAAACTGTTTTTT. The encoded protein is CASSLTGTDNEKLFF. Supplemented by reference TRBV7-9 and TRBJ1-4, the full variable domain reads DTGVSQNPRHKITKRGQNVTFRCDPISEHNRLYWYRQTLGQGPEFLTYFQNEAQLEKSRLLSDRFSAERPKGSFSTLEIQRTEQGDSAMYLCASSLTGTDNEKLFFGSGTQLSVL.

The rearrangement uses TRBV5-1 and TRBJ2-3; no clear D gene. CDR3 length: 12 amino acids. Germline V gene sequence: CDR1 SGHRS, CDR2 YFSETQ. V lost 2 bases, J lost 10 bases, and 11 bases lay in between. The CDR3 region has the DNA TGCGCCAGCAGCTTAAGTGCGGAACCGCAGTATTTT. Encoded protein: CASSLSAEPQYF. The variable domain in full, with the rest retrieved from reference TRBV5-1 and TRBJ2-3, is KAGVTQTPRYLIKTRGQQVTLSCSPISGHRSVSWYQQTPGQGLQFLFEYFSETQRNKGNFPGRFSGRQFSNSRSEMNVSTLELGDSALYLCASSLSAEPQYFGPGTRLTVL.

This chain joins TRBV15 and TRBJ1-3; 10 positions match TRBD1. From germline, CDR1 is LNHNV and CDR2 YYDKDF (reference sequence). V shed 4 bases, J shed 5 bases, and the junction held 8 bases outside the gene matches. The CDR3 is 16 residues long. The CDR3 region has the DNA TGTGCCACCAGCACCCCGACAGGGGGCGAAAGAAACACCATATATTTT. Amino acids: CATSTPTGGERNTIYF.

Note on this clone: Sequence at one end of the junction differs from germline and may be a read error. The chain joins TRBV6-1 to TRBJ2-7, with a weak D call TRBD2 (5 bases). CDR3 length: 14 amino acids. Germline loops: CDR1 MNHNS, CDR2 SASEGT. CDR3 sequence (DNA): TGTGCCATCAGTGGGTTTAGCGAGTCCTACGAGCAGTACTTC. Its protein product is CAISGFSESYEQYF.

The J gene is TRBJ1-2, the V gene TRBV19; D may be TRBD1 (5 bases). The germline V and J ends were trimmed by 7 bases and 7 bases, with 16 bases remaining between them. The length of the CDR3 is 13 residues. CDR1 is LNHDA and CDR2 is SQIVND in the germline V gene (reference sequence). This CDR3 reads CASKETQGPGYTF. The CDR3 coding sequence is TGTGCCAGTAAAGAGACTCAGGGCCCTGGCTACACCTTC.

V and J are TRBV30 and TRBJ2-7; 10 bases are shared with TRBD1. This CDR3 contains 16 residues. CDR1 is GTSNPN and CDR2 is SVGIG in the germline V gene (reference sequence). This chain's CDR3 is CAGRAGQGFYPYEQYF. CDR3 sequence (DNA): TGTGCTGGACGGGCGGGACAGGGGTTTTATCCATACGAGCAGTACTTC.

The V call is TRBV29-1, the J call TRBJ1-1; maybe TRBD1 (5 bases). Trimming stripped 4 bases from V and 4 bases from J, with 10 bases between. Germline assignment: CDR1 SQVTM and CDR2 ANQGSEA. CDR3 size: 12 residues. CDR3: CSVVTGVTEAFF. CDR3 DNA: TGCAGCGTTGTGACGGGGGTCACTGAAGCTTTCTTT. The full variable domain, its missing parts supplied by reference TRBV29-1 and TRBJ1-1, is SAVISQKPSRDICQRGTSLTIQCQVDSQVTMMFWYRQQPGQSLTLIATANQGSEATYESGFVIDKFPISRPNLTFSTLTVSNMSPEDSSIYLCSVVTGVTEAFFGQGTRLTVV.

This clone was seen a few times. An end of the junction differs from the germline gene, which may be a read error. The V gene is TRBV5-1, the J gene TRBJ1-6; TRBD1 matches 7 bases. Germline assignment: CDR1 SGHRS and CDR2 YFSETQ. The CDR3 runs to 14 residues. CDR3 coding DNA: TGCGCCAGCAGTTTGGACAGGTATAATTCACCCCTCCACTTT. Its protein is CASSLDRYNSPLHF.

CDR3 DNA sequence: TGTGCCAGCAGTTCCCCCGGGACAGCTAACTCCTACGAGCAGTACTTC. Its protein product is CASSSPGTANSYEQYF. The chain is built from TRBV6-6 and TRBJ2-7, with TRBD1 identical over 7 bases. Germline CDR1 MNHNY, CDR2 SVGAGI (reference sequence). The CDR3 loop spans 16 amino acids. The J segment lost 0 bases and the V segment lost 4 bases, leaving 9 bases of the junction unmatched.

The chain combines TRBV2 with TRBJ2-2, with D possibly TRBD2 on 5 matching bases. Trimming shortened V by 10 bases and J by 5 bases, and 11 bases separated the two germline ends. The germline gives CDR1 SNHLY, CDR2 FYNNEI. The CDR3 is 12 residues long. Here the CDR3 reads CATRRGTGELFF. CDR3 nucleotide sequence: TGTGCCACACGTCGGGGAACCGGGGAGCTGTTTTTT.